This T cell receptor (beta chain) was retrieved from a study of T cell responses to AZD1222 COVID-19 vaccine. The CDR3 has 13 residues. The V gene's germline CDR1 is LNHDA and CDR2 SQIVND (reference sequence). Trimming removed 3 bases at V and 5 bases at J, with 10 bases between. The analysis combined second doses at about 4 or about 12 weeks. TCRdb's copy holds only in-frame clones and misses some; the assay was immunoSEQ multiplex PCR. This sample yields under 100,000 clones, of which approximately 83% are seen a single time; 9% to 13% belongs to the top ten. The rearrangement joins TRBV19 to TRBJ1-1; weak D call: TRBD1 (5 bases). Sequences were derived from peripheral blood, sampled 28 days after the second AZD1222 dose. The sequence came from an adult who received the AZD1222 COVID-19 vaccine. CDR3 sequence (DNA): TGTGCCAGTAGTATTCAGGGTTGGACTGAAGCTTTCTTT. Translation: CASSIQGWTEAFF.